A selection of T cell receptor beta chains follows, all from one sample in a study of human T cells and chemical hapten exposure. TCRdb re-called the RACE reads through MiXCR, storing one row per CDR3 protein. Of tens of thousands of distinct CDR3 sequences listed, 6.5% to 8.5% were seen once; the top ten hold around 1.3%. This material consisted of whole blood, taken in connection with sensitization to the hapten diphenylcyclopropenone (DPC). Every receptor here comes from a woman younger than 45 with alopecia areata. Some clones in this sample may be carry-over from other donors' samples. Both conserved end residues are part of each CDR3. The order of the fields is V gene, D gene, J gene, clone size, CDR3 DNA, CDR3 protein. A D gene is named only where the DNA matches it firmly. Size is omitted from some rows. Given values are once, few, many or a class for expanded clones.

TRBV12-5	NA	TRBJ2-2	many	TGTGCTAGTGGTTTCCCACAAGTGGGGGCTGCCGGGGAGCTGTTTTTT	CASGFPQVGAAGELFF
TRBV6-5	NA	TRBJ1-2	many	TGTGCCAGCAGTTATAAACTAGGGTCCAACTATGGCTACACCTTC	CASSYKLGSNYGYTF
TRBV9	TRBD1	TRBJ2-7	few	TGTGCCAGCAGCGCAGCTTCCGGGACAGGGCTTTCGAACGAGCAGTACTTC	CASSAASGTGLSNEQYF
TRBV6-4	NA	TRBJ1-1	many	TGTGCCAGCAGTGAAACGATCAGGGACACTGAAGCTTTCTTT	CASSETIRDTEAFF
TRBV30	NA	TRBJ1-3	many	TGTGCCTGGATGAACTTGGGGGGAAACACCATATATTTT	CAWMNLGGNTIYF
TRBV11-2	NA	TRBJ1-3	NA	TGTGCCAGCAGCTTTCATCTCGGGGGGGACTACTCTGGAAACACCATATATTTT	CASSFHLGGDYSGNTIYF
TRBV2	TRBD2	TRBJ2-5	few	TGTGCCAGCAGTGCGTTTGGTTTAGCGGGGGAAGAGACCCAGTACTTC	CASSAFGLAGEETQYF
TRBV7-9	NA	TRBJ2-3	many	TGTGCCAGCAGCTTAATAGGGGTTACAGATACGCAGTATTTT	CASSLIGVTDTQYF
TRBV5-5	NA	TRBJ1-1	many	TGTGCCAGCAGCTTCAGTGACATGAACACTGAAGCTTTCTTT	CASSFSDMNTEAFF
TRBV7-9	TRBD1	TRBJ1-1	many	TGTGCCAGCAGCTTAGCGGGACAGGGGGACACTGAAGCTTTCTTT	CASSLAGQGDTEAFF
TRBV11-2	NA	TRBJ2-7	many	TGTGCCAGCAGCTTAGTGCACTCAGCGGGTTCCTACGAGCAGTACTTC	CASSLVHSAGSYEQYF
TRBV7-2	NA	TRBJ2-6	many	TGTGCCAGCAGCTTGGTGGCCTCTGGGGCCAACGTCCTGACTTTC	CASSLVASGANVLTF
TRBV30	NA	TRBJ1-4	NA	TGTGCCTTAACAGGGTCCCGGGGAGCAACTAATGAAAAACTGTTTTTT	CALTGSRGATNEKLFF
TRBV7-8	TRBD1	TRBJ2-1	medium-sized	TGTGCCAGCAGCGGACCCACGACAGGGGGATGGGACAATGAGCAGTTCTTC	CASSGPTTGGWDNEQFF
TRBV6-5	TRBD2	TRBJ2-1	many	TGTGCCAGCAGCCTAACTAGCGGGGGGGGGCTTTTTGAGCAGTTCTTC	CASSLTSGGGLFEQFF
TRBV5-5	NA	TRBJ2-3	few	TGTGCCAGCAGGGTGAGAGGGGCGGTCCCAGATACGCAGTATTTT	CASRVRGAVPDTQYF
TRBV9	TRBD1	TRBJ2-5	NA	TGTGCCAGCAGCAAAGACGGACAGGGACGTTGGGAGACCCAGTACTTC	CASSKDGQGRWETQYF